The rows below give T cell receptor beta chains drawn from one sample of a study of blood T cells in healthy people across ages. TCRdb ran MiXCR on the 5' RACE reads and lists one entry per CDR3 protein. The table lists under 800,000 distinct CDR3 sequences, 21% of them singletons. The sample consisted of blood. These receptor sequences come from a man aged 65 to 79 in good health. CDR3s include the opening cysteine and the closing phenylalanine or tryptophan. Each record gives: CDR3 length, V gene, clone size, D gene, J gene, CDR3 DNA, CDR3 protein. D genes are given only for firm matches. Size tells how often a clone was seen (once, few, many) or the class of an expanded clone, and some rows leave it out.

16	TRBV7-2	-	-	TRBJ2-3	TGTGCCAGCAGCCGCGGAGATACAGGGAAGGGAGATACGCAGTATTTT	CASSRGDTGKGDTQYF
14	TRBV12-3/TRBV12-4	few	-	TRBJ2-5	TGTGCCAGCAGTTCAAACAGGGGAGGAGAGACCCAGTACTTC	CASSSNRGGETQYF
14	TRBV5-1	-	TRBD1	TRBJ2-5	TGCGCCAGCAGCTTGACGGGACAGAAAGAGACCCAGTACTTC	CASSLTGQKETQYF
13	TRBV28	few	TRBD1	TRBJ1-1	TGTGCCAGCAGTCGGACAGGGGTCACTGAAGCTTTCTTT	CASSRTGVTEAFF
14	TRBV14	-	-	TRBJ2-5	TGTGCCAGCAGCCAAGTGGGTTGGCGAGAGACCCAGTACTTC	CASSQVGWRETQYF
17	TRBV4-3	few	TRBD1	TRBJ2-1	TGCGCCAGCAGTCAAGATCCAGGGGGCGAGTACTACAATGAGCAGTTCTTC	CASSQDPGGEYYNEQFF
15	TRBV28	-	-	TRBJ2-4	TGTGCCAGCAGTTTCAGGGATGGAGCCAAAAACATTCAGTACTTC	CASSFRDGAKNIQYF
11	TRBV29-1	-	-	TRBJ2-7	TGCAGCGTTTTAAATACCTACGAGCAGTACTTC	CSVLNTYEQYF
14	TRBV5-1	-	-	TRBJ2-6	TGCGCCAGCGCTCAGTCTTACGGGGCCAACGTCCTGACTTTC	CASAQSYGANVLTF
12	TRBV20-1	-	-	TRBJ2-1	TGCAGTGCGGTGCTAGGGATGAATGAGCAGTTCTTC	CSAVLGMNEQFF
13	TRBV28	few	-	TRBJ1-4	TGTGCCAGCAGTTCGGGGGCGGAGGAAAAACTGTTTTTT	CASSSGAEEKLFF
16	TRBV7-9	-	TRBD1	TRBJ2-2	TGTGCCAGCAGCTTGCCCTCCGGGACAGGGACCGGGGAGCTGTTTTTT	CASSLPSGTGTGELFF
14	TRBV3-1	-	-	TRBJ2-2	TGTGCCAGCAGCCAAAACCCGGGCACCGGGGAGCTGTTTTTT	CASSQNPGTGELFF
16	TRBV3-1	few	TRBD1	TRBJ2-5	TGTGCCAGCAGCCAACCGCGGACAGGGTGGCAAGAGACCCAGTACTTC	CASSQPRTGWQETQYF
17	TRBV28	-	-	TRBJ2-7	TGTGCCAGCAGCCCCCCTATGGCATGGACAGCCTACTACGAGCAGTACTTC	CASSPPMAWTAYYEQYF
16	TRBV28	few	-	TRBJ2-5	TGTGCCAGCAGTTTCGGGACGAAAAGTGGAAAAGAGACCCAGTACTTC	CASSFGTKSGKETQYF
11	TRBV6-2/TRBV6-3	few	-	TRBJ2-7	TGTGCCAGCAGTGGCGGGGTCGAGCAGTACTTC	CASSGGVEQYF